This T cell receptor (beta chain) appears in the sequencing data of a study of pediatric ulcerative colitis. Study-wide points: Compared with controls, ulcerative colitis showed greater blood-rectum clone sharing. Substantially fewer templates came from a couple of patients' blood samples.

Trimming cost V 5 bases and J 3 bases; bases outside gene matches: 8. Germline CDR1 reads MNHNY; CDR2 reads SVGAGI (reference sequence). The CDR3 runs to 16 residues. One to two pinch biopsies were taken from the rectum during colonoscopy. A note on this clone: Its cognate antigen is unknown.

Up to 500,000 reads were sequenced per sample. The protocol was immunoSEQ multiplex PCR, while the TCRdb copy is restricted to in-frame clones and leaves out a portion. Here the sample spans tens of thousands of clones, more than 60% being singletons. The chain recombines TRBV6-6 with TRBJ2-2; 8 bases are shared with TRBD1. The sequenced sample was gut tissue. The sequence came from a girl aged 5-17 years with moderate ulcerative colitis. CDR3 region: CASSVRQGIDTGELFF. CDR3 nucleotide sequence: TGTGCCAGCAGTGTTCGACAGGGGATCGACACCGGGGAGCTGTTTTTT.